This T cell receptor (delta chain) was retrieved from a study of gamma-delta chains in newborns, infants, children. Study-level information: Innate gammadelta T cells reportedly expand polyclonally right after birth, driven by microbial exposure, per the title.

This clone has only a few counts. A read error likely explains why the TCRdb protein, taken from a much larger clone, differs from this DNA's translation at residue 11; the protein shown is translated from the DNA. TCRdb applied CATT to the reads for clone calling. The sample has approximately 4,900 delta-chain clones; 3% to 4.5% are singletons. The V gene's germline CDR1 is TSWWSYY and CDR2 QGS. Germline trimming cut 2 bases from V and 0 bases from J; bases unmatched to any gene: 16. The CDR3 is 20 residues long. This sequence was found in a child who was a newborn, infant or young child, either healthy, febrile or measles-vaccinated (not recorded which). The sample taken for sequencing was blood. This chain uses TRDV1 with TRDJ1; TRDD2 matches 9 bases. The CDR3 DNA follows: TGTGCTCTTGGGGAAATCCCCTCCTTCCTACAGGGGGACTACACCGATAAACTCATCTTT. Protein product: CALGEIPSFLQGDYTDKLIF.